One and the same sample provided the 20 T cell receptor beta chains below, sequenced in a study of graft-versus-host responses after intestinal transplantation. Their antigens remain unidentified. The method was immunoSEQ multiplex PCR; TCRdb's version includes in-frame clones alone and lacks a portion of them. The sample carries some 48,000 clones, around 96% recorded once. The specimen was unstimulated CD8+ T cells sorted from spleen or lymph node cells, collected before transplant. The receptors shown here come from a human donor who was the organ donor for an intestinal transplant.

The chain is built from TRBV29-1 and TRBJ2-7; D might be TRBD1 (6 bases). The V end lost 8 bases, the J end lost 6 bases, and 14 bases lay between the germline ends. This CDR3 is 11 amino acids long. Germline CDR1 is SQVTM and CDR2 is ANQGSEA. The CDR3 bases are TGCAGCTTTAACAGGGCTCGCGAGCAGTACTTC. Its translation: CSFNRAREQYF.

The genes are TRBV7-2 and TRBJ2-7; D unclear. The V end lost 1 base, the J end lost 3 bases, and 13 bases lay between the germline ends. This CDR3 has 15 residues. Germline V lookup: CDR1 SGHTA, CDR2 FQGNSA. CDR3 protein: CASSLDTDLLYEQYF. CDR3 in DNA: TGTGCCAGCAGCTTAGACACCGATCTCCTCTACGAGCAGTACTTC.

This clone has just a few counts. The DNA for the CDR3 is TGTGCCAGCAGCTTGACCCCCTCGGGGACCCAGTACTTC. Protein: CASSLTPSGTQYF. This sequence joins TRBV5-6 and TRBJ2-5; no clear D. The CDR3 extends over 13 amino acids. V was shortened by 1 base and J by 7 bases, with 11 bases between the two germline ends. Germline V gene data show CDR1 as SGHDT and CDR2 as YYEEEE.

The rearrangement uses TRBV9 and TRBJ2-2; D is possibly TRBD2 (6 bases). In germline, CDR1 is SGDLS, CDR2 YYNGEE. The CDR3 has 13 amino acids. Trimming left V 5 bases short and J 4 bases short, with 9 bases between. CDR3 region: CASSETSTGELFF. The CDR3 DNA reads TGTGCCAGCAGTGAGACTAGCACCGGGGAGCTGTTTTTT.

V gene TRBV27 combines with J gene TRBJ1-5, with D maybe TRBD1 (5 bases). The CDR3 extends over 13 amino acids. With 3 bases removed from V and 7 bases from J, the gap between germline ends came to 10 bases. In germline, CDR1 is MNHEY, CDR2 SMNVEV (reference sequence). CDR3 residues: CASSFGARQPQHF. CDR3 nucleotide sequence: TGTGCCAGCAGTTTTGGGGCACGCCAGCCCCAGCATTTT.

This chain links TRBV4-2 with TRBJ2-1; 9 nucleotides align to TRBD2. Per germline, CDR1 LGHNA and CDR2 YNFKEQ. This CDR3 is 17 amino acids long. The V segment lost 0 bases and the J segment 4 bases; nucleotides outside the gene matches: 7. Here the CDR3 reads CASSQDVAGGIYNEQFF. CDR3 nucleotide sequence: TGTGCCAGCAGCCAAGATGTGGCGGGGGGGATTTACAATGAGCAGTTCTTC.

V usage is TRBV4-1 and J usage is TRBJ1-3; the match to TRBD1 covers 7 bases. V lost 3 bases, J lost 2 bases, and 7 bases stayed unmatched. The CDR3 runs 16 residues. Germline loops: CDR1 MGHRA, CDR2 YSYEKL. CDR3 DNA: TGCGCCAGCAGCCAGCTCGGGACAGCTGCTGGAAACACCATATATTTT. It encodes CASSQLGTAAGNTIYF.

The chain has TRBV9 and TRBJ2-7, with TRBD2 as a possible D gene (5 bases). Deletions cut 2 bases from V and 2 bases from J, with 11 bases between. CDR1 is SGDLS and CDR2 is YYNGEE in the germline V gene. This CDR3 has 14 residues. The CDR3 protein is CASSVSVNPYEQYF. CDR3 DNA: TGTGCCAGCAGCGTTAGCGTTAACCCCTACGAGCAGTACTTC. Combining the CDR3 with reference TRBV9 and TRBJ2-7 gives the whole variable domain DSGVTQTPKHLITATGQRVTLRCSPRSGDLSVYWYQQSLDQGLQFLIQYYNGEERAKGNILERFSAQQFPDLHSELNLSSLELGDSALYFCASSVSVNPYEQYFGPGTRLTVT.

The chain carries TRBV9 and TRBJ2-1, with D uncertain. V dropped 4 bases and J dropped 2 bases, with 13 bases sitting between them. Germline V lookup: CDR1 SGDLS, CDR2 YYNGEE. The CDR3 is 15 amino acids. The CDR3 DNA sequence: TGTGCCAGCAGCCCTCAGCGTGGGACCTACAATGAGCAGTTCTTC. Translated, it gives CASSPQRGTYNEQFF.

V is TRBV7-8 and J is TRBJ2-3; tentatively, D is TRBD2 (7 bases). The CDR3 sequence is 15 residues long. The ends were cut back, 5 bases at V and 3 bases at J, with 15 bases in the middle. Germline V gene sequence: CDR1 SGHVS, CDR2 FQNEAQ. CDR3 amino acids: CASSIEGGRTDTQYF. In nucleotides, the CDR3 is TGTGCCAGCAGCATAGAGGGGGGGCGGACAGATACGCAGTATTTT.

V usage is TRBV7-6 and J usage is TRBJ2-3; D not resolved. From germline, CDR1 is SGHVS and CDR2 FNYEAQ. This CDR3 has 17 residues. The ends were cut back, 3 bases at V and 0 bases at J, with 16 bases in the middle. This CDR3 reads CASSFGLDVSSTDTQYF. In nucleotides, the CDR3 is TGTGCCAGCAGCTTTGGGTTGGATGTATCTAGCACAGATACGCAGTATTTT. Full variable domain (outside the CDR3, taken from reference TRBV7-6 and TRBJ2-3): GAGVSQSPRYKVTKRGQDVALRCDPISGHVSLYWYRQALGQGPEFLTYFNYEAQQDKSGLPNDRFSAERPEGSISTLTIQRTEQRDSAMYRCASSFGLDVSSTDTQYFGPGTRLTVL.

Comment on this clone: The junction and the germline gene differ at one end; a read error may be behind it. CDR3 sequence: CASSSGTGFYKSPLHF. The CDR3 region has the DNA TGTGCCAGCAGTTCGGGGACAGGTTTCTATAAATCACCCCTCCACTTT. The rearrangement links TRBV27 to TRBJ1-6; 8 bases line up with TRBD1. Germline-derived CDR1 and CDR2 are MNHEY and SMNVEV (reference sequence). This CDR3 spans 16 amino acids.

The rearrangement joins TRBV28 to TRBJ1-5; D is unresolved. The length of the CDR3 is 13 residues. V lost 6 bases and J 4 bases, leaving 10 bases between the germline ends. Germline lookup yields CDR1 MDHEN and CDR2 SYDVKM. The CDR3: CASSWTDNQPQHF. CDR3 coding DNA: TGTGCCAGCAGCTGGACGGATAATCAGCCCCAGCATTTT.

The chain combines TRBV6-1 with TRBJ1-5; D may be TRBD1 (6 bases). The CDR3 is 13 residues long. Trimming removed 3 bases from V and 5 bases from J, with 8 bases in between. Germline CDR1 and CDR2: MNHNS and SASEGT. CDR3 DNA sequence: TGTGCCAGCAGTGACAGGGGCTATCAGCCCCAGCATTTT. Its translation is CASSDRGYQPQHF.

This chain uses TRBV9 with TRBJ2-1; D not certain. This CDR3 is built from 12 residues. The ends were cut back, 3 bases at V and 8 bases at J, with 9 bases in the middle. Germline CDR1 and CDR2: SGDLS and YYNGEE. The CDR3 nucleotides read TGTGCCAGCAGCGGTGTAGTCGATGAGCAGTTCTTC. Protein sequence: CASSGVVDEQFF.

The genes are TRBV27 and TRBJ2-5; D is perhaps TRBD1 (7 bases). The J call may be mistaken, given a closer DNA end match to TRBJ2-7. Germline-derived CDR1 and CDR2 are MNHEY and SMNVEV (reference sequence). The CDR3 runs 13 residues. Here the CDR3 reads CASSGGGPYEQYF. The CDR3 region has the DNA TGTGCCAGCAGTGGAGGGGGCCCCTACGAGCAGTACTTC.

The chain is built from TRBV28 and TRBJ1-5; 8 nucleotides match TRBD1. J was trimmed by 0 bases and V by 6 bases; bases with no gene match: 16. CDR3 size: 19 residues. Germline V gene lookup returns CDR1 MDHEN and CDR2 SYDVKM. The CDR3 here is CASRGGRTGKLTSNQPQHF. The DNA of the CDR3 is TGTGCCAGCAGAGGGGGACGGACAGGGAAATTGACTAGCAATCAGCCCCAGCATTTT.

This clone showed up just once. The V gene is TRBV5-4, the J gene TRBJ2-2, with TRBD1 matching 8 bases. This CDR3 has 13 amino acids. CDR1 is SGHNT and CDR2 is YYREEE in the germline V gene (reference sequence). Unmatched junction bases numbered 7, after V lost 9 bases and J lost 6 bases. CDR3 DNA: TGTGCCACCCAGGACAGGGTCGCCGGGGAGCTGTTTTTT. Amino acids: CATQDRVAGELFF.

The rearrangement joins TRBV30 to TRBJ1-4; no definite D call. CDR1 is GTSNPN, CDR2 SVGIG, per germline (reference sequence). V was shortened by 0 bases and J by 0 bases, with 11 bases between the two germline ends. The CDR3 runs to 16 residues. The CDR3 bases are TGTGCCTGGAGTGTAGATGGGAGTACAACTAATGAAAAACTGTTTTTT. Translation gives CAWSVDGSTTNEKLFF.

This clone appeared a single time. The gene calls are TRBV27 and TRBJ1-5, with D unresolved. V was trimmed by 0 bases and J by 7 bases, leaving 13 bases between them. The CDR3 runs 15 residues. Germline assignment: CDR1 MNHEY and CDR2 SMNVEV (reference sequence). DNA for the CDR3: TGTGCCAGCAGTTTATCGTCGGGAGAATGGCAGCCCCAGCATTTT. Its translation: CASSLSSGEWQPQHF.